This T cell receptor (gamma chain) was observed in a study of Vδ1+ human thymocytes. Study-wide results and limits: In the thymus, TRG and TRD repertoires looked highly polyclonal with Gaussian CDR3 lengths. Unlike peripheral blood Vdelta1+ controls, thymic delta-chain sequences included 15% to 25% Vdelta2 and few Vdelta3.

Sequences come from RNA converted to cDNA by reverse transcription. Pooled V-gene forward primers with one constant-region reverse primer generated the CDR3 amplicons by multiplex PCR. TCRdb redid clone calling on the multiplex PCR reads using CATT. This sample has about 23,000 gamma-chain clones, with approximately 13% found just once. Losses at the gene ends were 1 base for V and 0 bases for J; bases not matched to a gene: 6. Germline V gives CDR1 GITISATS, CDR2 ISYDGTV (reference sequence). The CDR3 extends over 15 amino acids. The table lists this clone with a few counts. Its antigen is not identified.

The sequencing sample was made of Vdelta1+ gamma-delta thymocytes from the thymus. Subset indicated: FACS-sorted CD3+ TCRalphabeta- TCRVdelta1+ TCRVdelta2- thymocytes. The sequence came from a child under two years old who had congenital heart surgery. This chain uses TRGV9 with TRGJ1 or TRGJ2. For the CDR3, the DNA is TGTGCCTTGTGGGAGGTCAACAAGAATTATTATAAGAAACTCTTT. Its protein product is CALWEVNKNYYKKLF.